This T cell receptor (beta chain) emerged from a study of blood T cell repertoires in COVID-19. V dropped 7 bases and J dropped 4 bases, with 19 bases sitting between them. Per germline, CDR1 SNHLY and CDR2 FYNNEI. CDR3 size: 15 residues. Produced via immunoSEQ multiplex PCR; TCRdb's table is partial and in-frame only. The sample comprises more than 110,000 clones, about four fifths of which are singletons, and approximately 4% rests with the top ten. The receptor's source is a woman aged 55-70 years with acute or convalescent COVID-19. Sequencing was performed on peripheral blood. The chain couples TRBV2 to TRBJ1-2, with D perhaps matching TRBD1 (5 bases). CDR3 sequence: CASTSRGGLGYGYTF. The CDR3 coding sequence is TGTGCCAGCACCTCCCGGGGGGGTTTGGGCTATGGCTACACCTTC. Together with reference TRBV2 and TRBJ1-2, the CDR3 gives the full variable domain: EPEVTQTPSHQVTQMGQEVILRCVPISNHLYFYWYRQILGQKVEFLVSFYNNEISEKSEIFDDQFSVERPDGSNFTLKIRSTKLEDSAMYFCASTSRGGLGYGYTFGSGTRLTVV.